Listed below are T cell receptor beta chains from one sample, sequenced in a study of OX40 agonist ivuxolimab in advanced cancers. TCRdb's table, derived via immunoSEQ multiplex PCR, lists solely in-frame clones and lacks some. This table has approximately 24,000 clones, 80% to 85% appearing once. The input for sequencing was CD4+ or CD8+ T cells sorted from blood, taken in a trial of the OX40 agonist ivuxolimab. All receptors derive from an adult with an advanced solid tumor such as melanoma, head and neck, liver or kidney cancer. The CDR3 runs from the conserved cysteine through the conserved F or W. Each record gives: V gene, J gene, CDR3 protein.

TRBV2	TRBJ2-5	CASSGGGAETQYF
TRBV6-6	TRBJ2-2	CAVAGGPGELFF
TRBV7-2	TRBJ2-7	CASSKDRGWMYEQYF
TRBV10-3	TRBJ1-1	CAISESGSSTEAFF
TRBV7-2	TRBJ1-2	CASSSTGRAGRDYTF
TRBV5-1	TRBJ2-1	CASSPVWGARQNEQFF
TRBV5-1	TRBJ2-5	CASSLGGEETQYF
TRBV30	TRBJ2-7	CAWSSGAHYEQYF
TRBV6-6	TRBJ1-2	CASSPDRGSYGYTF
TRBV11-2	TRBJ2-3	CASSHLPDTQYF
TRBV7-2	TRBJ2-3	CASSGDAGGTDTQYF
TRBV10-2	TRBJ2-4	CASSEIPGGRAKNIQYF
TRBV11-2	TRBJ2-2	CASSLAVFTGELFF
TRBV18	TRBJ1-1	CASSPPSTTEAFF
TRBV4-1	TRBJ2-5	CASSQELTGVGLIETQYF
TRBV10-1	TRBJ1-5	CASNVETGNQPQHF
TRBV6-5	TRBJ1-2	CASSYTGTYGYTF
TRBV29-1	NA	CSVIASGALWVEQYF
TRBV7-4	TRBJ2-6	CASSLVGSANVLTF
TRBV7-9	TRBJ2-1	CASSLGGTSGGISYNEQFF
TRBV14	TRBJ2-1	CASSQSGDEQFF
TRBV7-2	TRBJ2-7	CASSPAGVSEQYF
TRBV13	TRBJ2-1	CASSTKPQDEQFF
TRBV11-1	TRBJ2-4	CASSFDREYIQYF
TRBV25-1	TRBJ1-3	CASTTGAGVSGNTIYF
TRBV6-1	TRBJ1-5	CATGSNQPQHF